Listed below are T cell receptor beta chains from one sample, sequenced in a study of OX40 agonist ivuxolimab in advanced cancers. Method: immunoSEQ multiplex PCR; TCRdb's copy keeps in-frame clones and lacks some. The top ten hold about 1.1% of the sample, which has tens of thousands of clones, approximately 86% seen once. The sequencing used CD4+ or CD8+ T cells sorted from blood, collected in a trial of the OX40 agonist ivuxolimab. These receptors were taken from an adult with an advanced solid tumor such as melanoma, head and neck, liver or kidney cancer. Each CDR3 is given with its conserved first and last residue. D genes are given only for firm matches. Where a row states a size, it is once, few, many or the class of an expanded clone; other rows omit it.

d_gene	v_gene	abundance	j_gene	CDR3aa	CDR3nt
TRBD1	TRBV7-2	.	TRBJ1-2	CASSPRQGTSNGYTF	TGTGCCAGCAGCCCTAGACAGGGTACCAGCAATGGCTACACCTTC
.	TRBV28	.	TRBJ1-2	CASSITPGRNYGYTF	TGTGCCAGCAGTATAACCCCAGGACGGAACTATGGCTACACCTTC
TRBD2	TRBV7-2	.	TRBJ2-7	CASSLIAGGGLLEQYF	TGTGCCAGCAGCCTAATAGCGGGAGGGGGGCTGTTGGAGCAGTACTTC
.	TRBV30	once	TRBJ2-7	CAWSAPYEQYF	TGTGCCTGGAGTGCACCTTACGAGCAGTACTTC
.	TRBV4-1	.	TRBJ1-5	CASSQTVRGGPVSNQPQHF	TGCGCCAGCAGCCAAACCGTTAGGGGGGGTCCGGTTAGCAATCAGCCCCAGCATTTT
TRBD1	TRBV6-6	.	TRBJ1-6	CASSSPDRGGSPLHF	TGTGCCAGCAGCTCCCCCGACAGGGGGGGATCACCCCTCCACTTT
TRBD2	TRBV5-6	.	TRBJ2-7	CASSLVGLAGGDEQYF	TGTGCCAGCAGCTTGGTGGGACTAGCGGGAGGTGACGAGCAGTACTTC
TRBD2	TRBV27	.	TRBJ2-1	CASSFQPSGTRFHEQFF	TGTGCCAGCAGTTTTCAGCCCTCCGGGACTAGGTTTCATGAGCAGTTCTTC
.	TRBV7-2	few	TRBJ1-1	CASNLQGIEAFF	TGTGCCAGCAACTTACAAGGGATAGAAGCTTTCTTT
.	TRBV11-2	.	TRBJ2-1	CASSPAGTFNEQFF	TGTGCCAGCAGCCCTGCCGGGACGTTCAATGAGCAGTTCTTC
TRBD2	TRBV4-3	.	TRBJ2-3	CASSQDRQVAGSTDTQYF	TGCGCCAGCAGCCAAGATCGGCAGGTAGCGGGCAGCACAGATACGCAGTATTTT
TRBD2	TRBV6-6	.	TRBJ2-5	CASTPRGSGRGETQYF	TGTGCCAGCACCCCTCGGGGCAGCGGGAGGGGTGAGACCCAGTACTTC
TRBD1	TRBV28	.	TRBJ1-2	CASSSSGTGRYGYTF	TGTGCCAGCAGTTCATCCGGGACAGGGCGGTATGGCTACACCTTC
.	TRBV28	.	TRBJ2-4	CAGRPISSEGAKNIQYF	TGTGCCGGCAGACCCATATCCTCGGAGGGGGCCAAAAACATTCAGTACTTC
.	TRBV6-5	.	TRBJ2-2	CASSYDHTGELFF	TGTGCCAGCAGTTACGATCACACCGGGGAGCTGTTTTTT
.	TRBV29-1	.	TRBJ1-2	CSAAQANYGYTF	TGCAGCGCCGCGCAAGCTAACTATGGCTACACCTTC
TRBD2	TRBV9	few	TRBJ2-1	CASSVELAATEQFF	TGTGCCAGCAGCGTAGAACTAGCGGCCACTGAGCAGTTCTTC
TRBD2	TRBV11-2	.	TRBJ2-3	CASSLFPGGPGDTQYF	TGTGCCAGCAGCTTATTTCCGGGAGGGCCGGGTGATACGCAGTATTTT
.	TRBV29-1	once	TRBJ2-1	CSLQGGSNEQFF	TGCAGCTTACAGGGGGGGTCCAATGAGCAGTTCTTC
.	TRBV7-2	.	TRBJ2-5	CASSQKIGLETQYF	TGTGCCAGCAGCCAAAAGATAGGGTTAGAGACCCAGTACTTC
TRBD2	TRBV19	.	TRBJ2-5	CASSASGSSETQYF	TGTGCCAGTAGTGCTAGCGGGAGTAGCGAGACCCAGTACTTC
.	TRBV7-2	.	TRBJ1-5	CASSLNPNQPQHF	TGTGCCAGCAGCTTAAATCCCAATCAGCCCCAGCATTTT
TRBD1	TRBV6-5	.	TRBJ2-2	CASSRDRGAGELFF	TGTGCCAGCAGTCGCGACAGGGGGGCCGGGGAGCTGTTTTTT
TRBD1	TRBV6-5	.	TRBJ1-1	CASRQGEVSTEAFF	TGTGCCAGCAGACAGGGGGAAGTAAGCACTGAAGCTTTCTTT